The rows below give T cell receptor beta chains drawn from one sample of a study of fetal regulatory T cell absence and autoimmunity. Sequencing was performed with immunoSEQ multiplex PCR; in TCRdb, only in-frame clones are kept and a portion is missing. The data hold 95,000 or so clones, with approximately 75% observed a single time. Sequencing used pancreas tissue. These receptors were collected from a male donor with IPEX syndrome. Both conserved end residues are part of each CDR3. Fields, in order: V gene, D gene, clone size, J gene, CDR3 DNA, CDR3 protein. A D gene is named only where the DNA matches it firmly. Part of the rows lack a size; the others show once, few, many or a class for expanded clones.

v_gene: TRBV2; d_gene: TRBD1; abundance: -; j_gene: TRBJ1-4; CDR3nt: TGTGCCAGCAGTGAAGGGACAGGGGGCGAAAAACTGTTTTTT; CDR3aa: CASSEGTGGEKLFF
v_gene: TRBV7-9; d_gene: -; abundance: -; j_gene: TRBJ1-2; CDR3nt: TGTGCCAGCAGCCACAGGGAGGGTGGCTACACCTTC; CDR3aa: CASSHREGGYTF
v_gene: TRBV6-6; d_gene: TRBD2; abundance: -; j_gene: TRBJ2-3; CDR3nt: TGTGCCAGCAGTTCCCGGACTAGCGGGAGTAAAGATACGCAGTATTTT; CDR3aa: CASSSRTSGSKDTQYF
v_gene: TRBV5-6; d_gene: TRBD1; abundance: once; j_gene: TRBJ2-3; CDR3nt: TGTGCCAGCTCGATGGGGACAGGGGGCACAGATACGCAGTATTTT; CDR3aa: CASSMGTGGTDTQYF
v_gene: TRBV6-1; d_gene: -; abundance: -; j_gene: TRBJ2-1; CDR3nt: TGTGCCAGCAGTGTCGCGTATGCCTACAATGAGCAGTTCTTC; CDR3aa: CASSVAYAYNEQFF
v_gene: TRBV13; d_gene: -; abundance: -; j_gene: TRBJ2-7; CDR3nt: TGTGCCAGCAGCCTGGCGGTCGGCGAGCAGTACTTC; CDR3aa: CASSLAVGEQYF
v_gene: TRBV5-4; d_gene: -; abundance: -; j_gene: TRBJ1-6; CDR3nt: TGTGCCAGCAGCTTGGGCGGGGCCGGTTCACCCCTCCACTTT; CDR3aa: CASSLGGAGSPLHF
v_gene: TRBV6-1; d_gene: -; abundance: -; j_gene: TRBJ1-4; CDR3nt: TGTGCCAGCAGTGAACCATTCAGGGTTAATGAAAAACTGTTTTTT; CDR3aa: CASSEPFRVNEKLFF
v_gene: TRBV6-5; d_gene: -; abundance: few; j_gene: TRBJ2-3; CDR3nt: TGTGCCAGCAGTTTGGGTATGCCAGATACGCAGTATTTT; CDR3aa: CASSLGMPDTQYF
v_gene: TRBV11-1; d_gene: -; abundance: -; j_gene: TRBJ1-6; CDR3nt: TGTGCCAGCAGCCGCATCTGGTCCTCACCCCTCCACTTT; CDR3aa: CASSRIWSSPLHF
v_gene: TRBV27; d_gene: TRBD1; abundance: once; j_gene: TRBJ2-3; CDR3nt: TGTGCCAGCAGTTCCAGGGACAGCCACACAGATACGCAGTATTTT; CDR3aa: CASSSRDSHTDTQYF
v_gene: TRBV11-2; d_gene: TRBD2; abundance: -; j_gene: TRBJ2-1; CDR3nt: TGTGCCAGCAGCTCTAGCGGGAGGGACTACAATGAGCAGTTCTTC; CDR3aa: CASSSSGRDYNEQFF
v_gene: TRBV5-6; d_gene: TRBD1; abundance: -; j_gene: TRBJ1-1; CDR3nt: TGTGCCAGCAGCTCCTACCGAGACAGGGGGGGAACTGAAGCTTTCTTT; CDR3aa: CASSSYRDRGGTEAFF
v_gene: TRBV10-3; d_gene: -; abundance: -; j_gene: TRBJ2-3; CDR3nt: TGTGCCATCAGTGAGTCCGGGGTCACAGATACGCAGTATTTT; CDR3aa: CAISESGVTDTQYF
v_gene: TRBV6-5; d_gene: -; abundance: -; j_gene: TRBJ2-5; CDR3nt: TGTGCCAGCATCTACCAAGAGACCCAGTACTTC; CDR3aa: CASIYQETQYF
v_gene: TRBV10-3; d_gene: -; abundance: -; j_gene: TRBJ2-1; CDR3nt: TGTGCCATCAGGGGGGGCAGGAGCGGTCAGTTCTTC; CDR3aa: CAIRGGRSGQFF
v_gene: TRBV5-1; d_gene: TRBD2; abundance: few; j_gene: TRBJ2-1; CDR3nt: TGCGCCAGCAGTCTAGCGGGCAGCTCCTACAATGAGCAGTTCTTC; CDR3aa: CASSLAGSSYNEQFF
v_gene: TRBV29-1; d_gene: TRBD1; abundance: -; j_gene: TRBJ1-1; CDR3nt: TGCAGCGTTGAGACAGGGGAAGGTGAAGCTTTCTTT; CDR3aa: CSVETGEGEAFF
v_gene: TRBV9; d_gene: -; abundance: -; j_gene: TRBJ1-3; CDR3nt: TGTGCCAGCAGCGTAGGACACTCTGGAAACACCATATATTTT; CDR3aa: CASSVGHSGNTIYF
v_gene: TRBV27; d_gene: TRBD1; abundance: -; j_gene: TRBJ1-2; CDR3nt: TGTGCCAGCAGTTCTCCGGGACAGGGACTCTATGGCTACACCTTC; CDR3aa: CASSSPGQGLYGYTF
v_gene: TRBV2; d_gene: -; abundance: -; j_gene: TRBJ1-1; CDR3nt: TGTGCCAGCAGGCTTAGATGGGACACTGAAGCTTTCTTT; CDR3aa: CASRLRWDTEAFF
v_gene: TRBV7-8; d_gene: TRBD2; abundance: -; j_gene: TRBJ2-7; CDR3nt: TGTGCCAGCAGCTTAGGTTGGACTAGCTCCTACGAGCAGTACTTC; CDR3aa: CASSLGWTSSYEQYF
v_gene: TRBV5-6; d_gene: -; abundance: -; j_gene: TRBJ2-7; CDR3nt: TGTGCCAGCAGCTTCAACAGCCAGACCCACTACGAGCAGTACTTC; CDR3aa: CASSFNSQTHYEQYF
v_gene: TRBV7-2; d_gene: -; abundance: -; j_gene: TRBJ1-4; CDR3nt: TGTGCCAGCAGCGTTAATGAAAAACTGTTTTTT; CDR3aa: CASSVNEKLFF
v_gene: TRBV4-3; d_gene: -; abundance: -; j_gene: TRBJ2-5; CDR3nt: TGCGCCAGCAGCCGTCGAAGACAGCCCCAAGTGACCCAGTACTTC; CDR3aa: CASSRRRQPQVTQYF
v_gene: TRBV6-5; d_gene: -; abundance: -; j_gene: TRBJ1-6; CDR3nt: TGTGCCAGCAGTTTCAGTAGGAACGTCTATAATTCACCCCTCCACTTT; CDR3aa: CASSFSRNVYNSPLHF
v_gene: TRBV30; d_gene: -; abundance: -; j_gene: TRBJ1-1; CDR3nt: TGTGCCTGGAGTGTACGGTTTGCCTATAGGGGGAAAGCTTTCTTT; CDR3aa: CAWSVRFAYRGKAFF
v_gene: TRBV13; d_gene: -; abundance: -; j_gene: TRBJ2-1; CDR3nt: TGTGCCAGCAGCATCCCGGACAATGAGCAGTTCTTC; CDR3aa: CASSIPDNEQFF
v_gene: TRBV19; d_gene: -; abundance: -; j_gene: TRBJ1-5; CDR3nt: TGTGCCAGTACGAGGGGTAGCAATCAGCCCCAGCATTTT; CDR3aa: CASTRGSNQPQHF
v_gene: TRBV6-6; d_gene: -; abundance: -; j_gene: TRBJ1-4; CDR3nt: TGTGCCAGCGAGGAGGGAAAACTGTTTTTT; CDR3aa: CASEEGKLFF
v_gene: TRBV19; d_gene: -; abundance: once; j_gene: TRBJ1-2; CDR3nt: TGTGCCAGTAGTACCCGGGTCACGCCGTCTAACTATGGCTACACCTTC; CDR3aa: CASSTRVTPSNYGYTF
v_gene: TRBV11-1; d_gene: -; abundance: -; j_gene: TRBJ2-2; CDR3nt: TGTGCCAGCAGCGGACGGACAGTGAACACCGGGGAGCTGTTTTTT; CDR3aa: CASSGRTVNTGELFF
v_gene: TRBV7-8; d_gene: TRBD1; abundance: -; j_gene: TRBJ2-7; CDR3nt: TGTGCCAGCAGCTTGGACAGGGGCGAGCAGTACTTC; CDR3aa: CASSLDRGEQYF
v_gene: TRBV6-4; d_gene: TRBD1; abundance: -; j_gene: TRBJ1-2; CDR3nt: TGTGCCGTACTAGGGACAGGGGCTACCTGTGGCTACACCTTC; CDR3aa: CAVLGTGATCGYTF
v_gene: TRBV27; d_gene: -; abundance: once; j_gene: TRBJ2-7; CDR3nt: TGTGCCAGCAGTTTAGGACCCATGTACGAGCAGTACTTC; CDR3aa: CASSLGPMYEQYF
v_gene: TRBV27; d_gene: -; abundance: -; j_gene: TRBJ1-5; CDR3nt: TGTGCCAGCAGTTCGAGACAGGTCCATAGCAATCAGCCCCAGCATTTT; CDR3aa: CASSSRQVHSNQPQHF
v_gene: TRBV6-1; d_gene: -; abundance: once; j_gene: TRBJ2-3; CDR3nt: TGTGCCAGCAGTGAGGAGTTCACAGATACGCAGTATTTT; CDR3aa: CASSEEFTDTQYF
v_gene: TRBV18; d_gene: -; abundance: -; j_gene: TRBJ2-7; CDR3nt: TGTGCCAGCTCACCATCGGGGGTCTACTCCTACGAGCAGTACTTC; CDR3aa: CASSPSGVYSYEQYF
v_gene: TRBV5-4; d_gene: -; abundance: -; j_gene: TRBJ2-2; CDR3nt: TGTGCCAGCAGCCGACGGGCGGAGAACACCGGGGAGCTGTTTTTT; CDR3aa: CASSRRAENTGELFF
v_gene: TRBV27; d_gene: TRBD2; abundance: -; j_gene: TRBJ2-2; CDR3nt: TGTGCCAGCAGGCCAACTAGCGGGACCGGGGAGCTGTTTTTT; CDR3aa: CASRPTSGTGELFF
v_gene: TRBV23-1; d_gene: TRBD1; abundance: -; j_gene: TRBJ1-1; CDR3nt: TGCGCCAGCAGTCCCGACAGGGGCGAAGCTTTCTTT; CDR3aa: CASSPDRGEAFF
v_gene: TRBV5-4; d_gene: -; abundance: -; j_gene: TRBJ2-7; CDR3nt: TGTGCCAGCAGCTTGTTTTCTGGGGGCTACGAGCAGTACTTC; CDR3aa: CASSLFSGGYEQYF
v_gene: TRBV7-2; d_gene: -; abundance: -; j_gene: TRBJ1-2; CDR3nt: TGTGCCAGCAGCTTACAGGCCAGAGGGGGCTACACCTTC; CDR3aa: CASSLQARGGYTF
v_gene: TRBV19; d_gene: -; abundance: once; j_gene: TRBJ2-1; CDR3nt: TGTGCCAGTAGCCCCCTAGCGTTCAATGAGCAGTTCTTC; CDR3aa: CASSPLAFNEQFF
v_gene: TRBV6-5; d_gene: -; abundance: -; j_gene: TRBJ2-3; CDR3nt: TGTGCCAGCACTCGGGGGACGGGAGCAGATACGCAGTATTTT; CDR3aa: CASTRGTGADTQYF
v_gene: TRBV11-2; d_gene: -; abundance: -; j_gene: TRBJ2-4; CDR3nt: TGTGCCAGCAGCTTAGCAGGAGGGGAGTGGACCAAAAACATTCAGTACTTC; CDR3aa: CASSLAGGEWTKNIQYF
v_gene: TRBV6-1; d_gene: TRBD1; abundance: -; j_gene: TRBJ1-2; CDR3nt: TGTGCCAGCAGTGTTTACGGACAGGGGGACTATGGCTACACCTTC; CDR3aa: CASSVYGQGDYGYTF
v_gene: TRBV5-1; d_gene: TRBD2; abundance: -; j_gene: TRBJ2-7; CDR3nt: TGCGCCAGCAGACCACTAGCGGGCACCTCCTACGAGCAGTACTTC; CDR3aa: CASRPLAGTSYEQYF
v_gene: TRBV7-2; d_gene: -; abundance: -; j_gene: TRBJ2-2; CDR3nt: TGTGCCAGCAGCTTAGTTTTGGTCACCGGGGAGCTGTTTTTT; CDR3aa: CASSLVLVTGELFF
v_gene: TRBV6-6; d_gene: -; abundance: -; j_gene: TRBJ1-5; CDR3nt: TGTGCCAGCAGTTACTCGGACCGCAAGGAGGCCCAGCATTTT; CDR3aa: CASSYSDRKEAQHF
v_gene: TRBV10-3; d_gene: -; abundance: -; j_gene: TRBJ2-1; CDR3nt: TGTGCCATCAGTGAAGGGGAGCGAAGAAATGAGCAGTTCTTC; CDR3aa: CAISEGERRNEQFF
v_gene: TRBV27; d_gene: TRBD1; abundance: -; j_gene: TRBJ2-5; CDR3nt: TGTGCCAGCAGCCCCGGGACAGATTTCCACCAAGAGACCCAGTACTTC; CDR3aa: CASSPGTDFHQETQYF
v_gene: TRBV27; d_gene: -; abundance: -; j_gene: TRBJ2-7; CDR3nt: TGTGCCAGCAGTTGGTATGTGCAGCAGTACTTC; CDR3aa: CASSWYVQQYF
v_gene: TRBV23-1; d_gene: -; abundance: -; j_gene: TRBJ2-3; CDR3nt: TGCGCCAGCAGTCAATCCGGGGGGCGTACAGATACGCAGTATTTT; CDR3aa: CASSQSGGRTDTQYF
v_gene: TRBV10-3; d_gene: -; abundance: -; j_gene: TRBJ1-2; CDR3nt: TGTGCCATCAGTCCGAAGGCACGGGACTATGGCTACACCTTC; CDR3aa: CAISPKARDYGYTF
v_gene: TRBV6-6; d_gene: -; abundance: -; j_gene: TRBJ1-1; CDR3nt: TGTGCCAGCAGTTACTCGTTCGGCGCTGGGGGAGCTTTCTTT; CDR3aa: CASSYSFGAGGAFF